This T cell receptor beta chain was recorded in a study of blood T cells in healthy people across ages. From germline, CDR1 is SGDLS and CDR2 YYNGEE. The CDR3 consists of 13 residues. Primers used in a second PCR of about 7 to 12 cycles were a sample-barcoded 5' primer and a J-beta primer mix. Each cDNA molecule was tagged by a template-switch adaptor that had 12 random nucleotides. TCRdb re-called the 5' RACE reads through MiXCR, storing one row per CDR3 protein. Counted here are 550,000 to 750,000 distinct CDR3 sequences, 21% occurring once; the ten biggest clones make up around 3.4%. This clonotype was picked up a small number of times. Extracted total RNA amounted to at least 5.5 micrograms for each sample.

The V and J genes are TRBV9 and TRBJ2-5, with 8 bases lining up with TRBD1. Judging by the DNA end, TRBJ2-1 fits better; the J call may be wrong. The sequencing input was blood. The TCR originated in a man aged 65 to 79 in good health. The CDR3 DNA is TGTGCCAGCAGCGCGACAGGGGTCAATGAGCAGTTCTTC. Amino acids: CASSATGVNEQFF.